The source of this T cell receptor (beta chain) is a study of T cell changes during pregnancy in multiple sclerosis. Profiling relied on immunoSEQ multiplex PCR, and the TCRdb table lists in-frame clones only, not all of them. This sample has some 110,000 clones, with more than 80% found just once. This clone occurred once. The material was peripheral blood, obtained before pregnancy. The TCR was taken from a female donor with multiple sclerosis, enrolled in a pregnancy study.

The CDR3 sequence: CASSAIQGGVRVNTEAFF. The CDR3 nucleotides read TGTGCCAGCAGCGCGATACAGGGGGGCGTTAGGGTGAACACTGAAGCTTTCTTT. The chain carries TRBV7-8 and TRBJ1-1; TRBD1 matches 8 bases. The CDR3 contains 18 residues. V lost 5 bases, J lost 0 bases, and 14 bases stayed unmatched. Germline V gene sequence: CDR1 SGHVS, CDR2 FQNEAQ.